This entry features one TCR beta chain sequence. Here immunoSEQ multiplex PCR was the method, and the copy in TCRdb shows in-frame clones only, minus some. The sample has 240,000 or so clones; approximately 90% are singletons. This entry belongs to a study of blood T cell repertoires in COVID-19. Germline values: CDR1 SGHRS, CDR2 YFSETQ. Trimming stripped 1 base from V and 7 bases from J, with 14 bases between. This CDR3 comprises 15 residues. V is TRBV5-1 and J is TRBJ1-4; D not resolved. This receptor was obtained from a man aged 35 to 55 who had recovered from COVID-19. The sequencing input was PBMCs or T cells enriched from blood (not recorded which). CDR3 residues: CASSLYGERGEKLFF. CDR3 nucleotide sequence: TGCGCCAGCAGCTTGTATGGCGAACGGGGTGAAAAACTGTTTTTT. Using reference TRBV5-1 and TRBJ1-4 for the parts outside the CDR3, the full variable domain is KAGVTQTPRYLIKTRGQQVTLSCSPISGHRSVSWYQQTPGQGLQFLFEYFSETQRNKGNFPGRFSGRQFSNSRSEMNVSTLELGDSALYLCASSLYGERGEKLFFGSGTQLSVL.